The 16 T cell receptor beta chains listed next were all sequenced from one sample in a study of human T cells and chemical hapten exposure. Sample time point: pre-sensitization, week 0. Treatment described: therapeutic diphenylcyclopropenone sensitization with weekly scalp DPC. One entry per CDR3 protein results from TCRdb running MiXCR on the RACE reads. Found here are under 200,000 distinct CDR3 sequences, approximately 31% of them singletons; the top ten hold about 2.7%. Here the sequenced sample was whole blood, taken in connection with sensitization to the hapten diphenylcyclopropenone (DPC). These receptors were taken from a woman aged 25 to 39 with alopecia areata. Some clones in this sample may be carry-over from other donors' samples.

The V call is TRBV7-9, the J call TRBJ2-7, with a tentative D call TRBD2 (6 bases). This CDR3 is built from 12 residues. The germline V gene encodes CDR1 SEHNR and CDR2 FQNEAQ (reference sequence). The V end was cut by 5 bases, the J end by 6 bases, with 11 bases between. The CDR3 protein is CASSPRDSEQYF. CDR3 nucleotide sequence: TGTGCCAGCAGCCCCCGGGACTCCGAGCAGTACTTC.

The chain recombines TRBV10-3 with TRBJ2-4; the D call may be TRBD1 or TRBD2 (5 bases each). Trimming removed 0 bases from V and 5 bases from J, with 8 bases in between. This CDR3 has 14 amino acids. Germline V gives CDR1 ENHRY, CDR2 SYGVKD. CDR3 sequence (DNA): TGTGCCATCAGTGAGTCGGGGGTTGAAAACATTCAGTACTTC. Its protein product is CAISESGVENIQYF.

The J gene is TRBJ1-2, the V gene TRBV28; a possible D gene is TRBD1 (5 bases). CDR3 length: 12 amino acids. V dropped 1 base and J dropped 8 bases, with 8 bases sitting between them. CDR1 is MDHEN, CDR2 SYDVKM, per germline. In nucleotides, the CDR3 is TGTGCCAGCAGTTTATCTAGGGGCGGCTACACCTTC. Protein product: CASSLSRGGYTF.

This clonotype has just a few counts. The V gene is TRBV20-1, the J gene TRBJ1-6; possible D gene TRBD1, 5 bases. Trimming removed 3 bases at V and 7 bases at J, with 16 bases between. CDR1 and CDR2 (germline): DFQATT, SNEGSKA (reference sequence). This CDR3 comprises 15 residues. The CDR3 region is CSARIADSGNSPLHF. CDR3 nucleotide sequence: TGCAGTGCTAGGATAGCTGACAGTGGGAATTCACCCCTCCACTTT.

This chain joins TRBV2 and TRBJ1-1, with no clear D. The CDR3 length is 10 residues. The V and J ends lost 8 bases and 6 bases respectively, with 7 bases between them. Germline values: CDR1 SNHLY, CDR2 FYNNEI. CDR3 sequence reads: CASLVSEAFF. CDR3 sequence (DNA): TGTGCCAGCCTCGTTTCTGAAGCTTTCTTT.

This clonotype was observed a few times. The rearrangement links TRBV7-2 to TRBJ2-5, with 12 positions matching TRBD2. This CDR3 spans 15 amino acids. The V gene end was trimmed by 3 bases and the J gene end by 3 bases; junction bases not matched to a gene: 2. The germline CDR1 and CDR2 sequences are SGHTA and FQGNSA. CDR3 amino acids: CASSFTSGGKETQYF. CDR3 bases: TGTGCCAGCAGCTTCACTAGCGGGGGGAAAGAGACCCAGTACTTC.

The V and J genes are TRBV15 and TRBJ2-3; a possible D gene is TRBD1 (7 bases). Trimming took off 5 bases at V and 3 bases at J, with 15 bases between the two ends. This CDR3 region has 15 residues. Germline V lookup: CDR1 LNHNV, CDR2 YYDKDF (reference sequence). Here the CDR3 DNA reads TGTGCCACCAGCGGGAGGACAGGTTCTACAGATACGCAGTATTTT. Its protein is CATSGRTGSTDTQYF.

The rearrangement uses TRBV6-6 and TRBJ2-7, with 7 bases identical to TRBD2. V lost 5 bases to trimming and J lost 0 bases; unmatched junction nucleotides: 16. CDR3 length equals 18 residues. The germline gives CDR1 MNHNY, CDR2 SVGAGI (reference sequence). The CDR3 region is CASSRTGGAGINSYEQYF. The DNA for the CDR3 is TGTGCCAGCAGTCGTACGGGGGGAGCGGGGATAAACTCCTACGAGCAGTACTTC.

V gene TRBV7-2 combines with J gene TRBJ2-7; the match to TRBD1 covers 7 bases. With V trimmed by 1 base and J by 1 base, 4 bases remained unmatched. CDR1 SGHTA and CDR2 FQGNSA come from the germline V gene. The CDR3 contains 15 residues. The CDR3 loop is CASSLEGTVSYEQYF. The CDR3 DNA follows: TGTGCCAGCAGCTTAGAGGGGACAGTTTCCTACGAGCAGTACTTC. The variable domain in full, completed from reference TRBV7-2 and TRBJ2-7, reads GAGVSQSPSNKVTEKGKDVELRCDPISGHTALYWYRQSLGQGLEFLIYFQGNSAPDKSGLPSDRFSAERTGGSVSTLTIQRTQQEDSAVYLCASSLEGTVSYEQYFGPGTRLTVT.

The chain carries TRBV5-5 and TRBJ2-1, with 10 bases aligning to TRBD2. Losses at the gene ends were 0 bases for V and 8 bases for J; bases not matched to a gene: 8. Germline V gives CDR1 SGHKS, CDR2 YYEKEE (reference sequence). This CDR3 is built from 16 residues. CDR3 amino acids: CASSLGAGTSVDEQFF. The CDR3 DNA reads TGTGCCAGCAGCTTGGGAGCCGGGACTAGCGTAGATGAGCAGTTCTTC.

A few counts support this clonotype. This chain connects TRBV5-1 to TRBJ1-2; D is unclear. This CDR3 spans 13 amino acids. Per the germline V gene, CDR1 is SGHRS and CDR2 is YFSETQ. The V gene lost 3 bases and the J gene lost 5 bases, with 11 bases spanning the gap. CDR3 region: CASSSSTDYGYTF. Written as DNA, the CDR3 is TGCGCCAGCAGCTCAAGTACTGATTATGGCTACACCTTC.

This rearrangement joins TRBV29-1 to TRBJ2-5; 16 bases are shared with TRBD2. The CDR3 is 18 residues long. The ends lost 1 base at V and 4 bases at J; junction bases unmatched: 9. Germline V gene lookup returns CDR1 SQVTM and CDR2 ANQGSEA. The DNA of the CDR3 is TGCAGCGTTGAAGCCCAGGGACTAGCGGGAGGGCTTCGAGAGACCCAGTACTTC. This sequence encodes CSVEAQGLAGGLRETQYF.

V gene TRBV21-1 combines with J gene TRBJ2-7; the table's D call, TRBD2, was not checked against the DNA. TRBV21-1 is described as a pseudogene. The CDR3 has 13 amino acids. CDR3 sequence reads: CASSKCTPHEQYF. The CDR3 region has the DNA TGTGCCAGCAGCAAATGTACCCCGCACGAGCAGTACTTC.

This chain joins TRBV29-1 and TRBJ2-1; 9 bases are a match to TRBD2. The CDR3 is 14 amino acids. From germline, CDR1 is SQVTM and CDR2 ANQGSEA. Trimming cost V 7 bases and J 0 bases; bases outside gene matches: 4. For the CDR3, the DNA is TGCAGCGGTAAACTAGCGGGCTCCTACAATGAGCAGTTCTTC. Amino acids: CSGKLAGSYNEQFF.

This clonotype showed up just a few times. The chain is built from TRBV5-4 and TRBJ1-1; the D gene is possibly TRBD1 (6 bases). V shed 0 bases and J shed 4 bases, with 13 bases lying between them. The CDR3 is made up of 15 amino acids. Per the germline V gene, CDR1 is SGHNT and CDR2 is YYREEE (reference sequence). CDR3 nucleotides: TGTGCCAGCAGCTTGGTTGCAGGGGTCCCCACTGAAGCTTTCTTT. Amino acid sequence: CASSLVAGVPTEAFF.

This clonotype occurred a few times. The V call is TRBV29-1, the J call TRBJ2-1; the match to TRBD2 covers 7 bases. V lost 1 base to trimming and J lost 8 bases; unmatched junction nucleotides: 8. The CDR3 is 14 amino acids. Per germline, CDR1 SQVTM and CDR2 ANQGSEA. Here the CDR3 reads CSVEVRGSFDEQFF. CDR3 in DNA: TGCAGCGTTGAAGTGCGCGGGAGTTTCGATGAGCAGTTCTTC.